This TCR beta chain was recorded in a study of blood T cell repertoires in COVID-19. The CDR3 runs 15 residues. Germline trimming cut 1 base from V and 5 bases from J; bases unmatched to any gene: 6. CDR1 SGHRS and CDR2 YFSETQ come from the germline V gene. In its sample, this clone was seen once. This table comes from immunoSEQ multiplex PCR, and its TCRdb copy is limited to in-frame clones, with some not included. Of nearly 250,000 clones in the sample, approximately 85% are singletons; the top ten hold approximately 6%. The material sequenced was peripheral blood. The chain recombines TRBV5-1 with TRBJ2-4; 7 positions agree with TRBD1. The receptor was derived from a woman aged 80 or older with COVID-19, enrolled during active disease. The CDR3 region has the DNA TGCGCCAGCAGCTTGTTTAAGGGGGCCCAAAACATTCAGTACTTC. It translates to CASSLFKGAQNIQYF. Full variable domain (missing parts from reference TRBV5-1 and TRBJ2-4): KAGVTQTPRYLIKTRGQQVTLSCSPISGHRSVSWYQQTPGQGLQFLFEYFSETQRNKGNFPGRFSGRQFSNSRSEMNVSTLELGDSALYLCASSLFKGAQNIQYFGAGTRLSVL.